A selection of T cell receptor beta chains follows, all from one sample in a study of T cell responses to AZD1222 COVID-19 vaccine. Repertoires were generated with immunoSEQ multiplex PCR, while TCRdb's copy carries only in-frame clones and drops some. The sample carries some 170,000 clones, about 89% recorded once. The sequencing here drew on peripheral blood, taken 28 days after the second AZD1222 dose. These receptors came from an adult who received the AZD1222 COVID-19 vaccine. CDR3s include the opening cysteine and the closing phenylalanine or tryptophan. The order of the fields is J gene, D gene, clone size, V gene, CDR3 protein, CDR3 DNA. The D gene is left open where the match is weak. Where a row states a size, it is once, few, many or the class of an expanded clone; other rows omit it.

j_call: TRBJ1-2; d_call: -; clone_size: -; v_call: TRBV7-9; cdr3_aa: CASSTGSPNYGYTF; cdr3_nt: TGTGCCAGCAGCACCGGGAGTCCTAACTATGGCTACACCTTC
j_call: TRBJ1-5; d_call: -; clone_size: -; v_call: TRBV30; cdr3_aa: CAWSPDNNQPQHF; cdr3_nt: TGTGCCTGGAGTCCCGACAACAATCAGCCCCAGCATTTT
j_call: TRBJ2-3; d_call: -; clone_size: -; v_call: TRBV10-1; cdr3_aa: CASSETPGDTQYF; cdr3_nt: TGCGCCAGCAGTGAAACTCCCGGGGATACGCAGTATTTT
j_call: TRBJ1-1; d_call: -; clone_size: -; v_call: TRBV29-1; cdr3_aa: CSVDRGTEAFF; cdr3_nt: TGCAGCGTTGACAGGGGAACTGAAGCTTTCTTT
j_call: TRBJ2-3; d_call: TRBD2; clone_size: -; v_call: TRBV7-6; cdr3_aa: CASSLVGTSGREGTDTQYF; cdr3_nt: TGTGCCAGCAGCTTAGTAGGTACTAGCGGGAGAGAGGGGACAGATACGCAGTATTTT
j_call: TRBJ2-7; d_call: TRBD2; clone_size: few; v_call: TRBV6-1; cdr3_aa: CASSVAPGLGTYEQYF; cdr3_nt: TGTGCCAGCAGTGTAGCCCCGGGACTAGGGACCTACGAGCAGTACTTC
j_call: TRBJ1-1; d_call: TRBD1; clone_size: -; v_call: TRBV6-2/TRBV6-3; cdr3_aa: CASSQGGWTEAFF; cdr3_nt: TGTGCCAGCAGCCAGGGGGGGTGGACTGAAGCTTTCTTT
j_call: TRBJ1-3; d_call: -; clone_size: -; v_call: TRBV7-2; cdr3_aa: CASSLYLGTRNTIYF; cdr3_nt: TGTGCCAGCAGCTTATACCTCGGGACGCGAAACACCATATATTTT
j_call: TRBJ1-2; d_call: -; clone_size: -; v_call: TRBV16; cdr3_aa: CASSQSHNYGYTF; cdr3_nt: TGTGCCAGCAGCCAATCGCACAACTATGGCTACACCTTC
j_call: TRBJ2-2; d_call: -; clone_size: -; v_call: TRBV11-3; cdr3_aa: CASSLSHTGELFF; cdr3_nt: TGTGCCAGCAGCTTGTCCCACACCGGGGAGCTGTTTTTT
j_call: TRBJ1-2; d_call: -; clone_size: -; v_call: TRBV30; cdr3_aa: CAWRSSLGGYTF; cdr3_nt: TGTGCCTGGAGGAGTAGTCTGGGCGGCTACACCTTC
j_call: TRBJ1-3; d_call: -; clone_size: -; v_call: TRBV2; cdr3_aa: CASSYRVNSGNTIYF; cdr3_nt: TGTGCCAGCAGTTACAGGGTGAACTCTGGAAACACCATATATTTT
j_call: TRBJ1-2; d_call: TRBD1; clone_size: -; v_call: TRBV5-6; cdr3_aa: CASSPTGNFGYTF; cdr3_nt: TGTGCCAGCAGCCCGACAGGGAATTTTGGCTACACCTTC
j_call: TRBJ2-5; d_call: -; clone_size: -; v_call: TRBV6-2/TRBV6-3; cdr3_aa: CASSYSAQETQYF; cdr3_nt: TGTGCCAGCAGTTACTCAGCACAAGAGACCCAGTACTTC
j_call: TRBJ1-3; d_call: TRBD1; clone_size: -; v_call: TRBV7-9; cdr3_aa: CASSPPGQGVYRNTIYF; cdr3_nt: TGTGCCAGCAGCCCCCCGGGACAGGGGGTCTATCGAAACACCATATATTTT
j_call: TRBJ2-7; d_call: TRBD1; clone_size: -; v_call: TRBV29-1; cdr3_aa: CSVSPQGRSYEQYF; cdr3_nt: TGCAGCGTTTCGCCACAGGGGCGATCCTACGAGCAGTACTTC
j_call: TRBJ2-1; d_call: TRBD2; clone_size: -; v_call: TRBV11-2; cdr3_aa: CASSLSGGGAYNEQFF; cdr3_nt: TGTGCCAGCAGCTTATCGGGCGGGGGGGCCTACAATGAGCAGTTCTTC
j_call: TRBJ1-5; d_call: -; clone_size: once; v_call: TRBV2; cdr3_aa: CASRREFAQPQHF; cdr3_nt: TGTGCCAGCAGAAGGGAGTTTGCTCAGCCCCAGCATTTT
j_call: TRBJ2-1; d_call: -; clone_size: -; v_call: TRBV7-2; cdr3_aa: CASSLGRHEGSYNEQFF; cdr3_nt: TGTGCCAGCAGCTTAGGTCGTCACGAGGGCTCCTACAATGAGCAGTTCTTC
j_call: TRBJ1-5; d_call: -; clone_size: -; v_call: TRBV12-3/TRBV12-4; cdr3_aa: CASILGGRPQHF; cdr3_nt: TGTGCCAGCATTCTAGGGGGGAGGCCCCAGCATTTT
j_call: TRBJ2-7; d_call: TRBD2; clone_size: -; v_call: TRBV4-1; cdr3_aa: CASSQAPGGTSSSYEQYF; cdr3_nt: TGCGCCAGCAGCCAAGCCCCCGGCGGGACTAGCAGCTCCTACGAGCAGTACTTC
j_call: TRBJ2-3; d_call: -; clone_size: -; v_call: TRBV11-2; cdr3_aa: CASSLSRRTDTQYF; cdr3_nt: TGTGCCAGCAGTCTCAGCAGACGCACAGATACGCAGTATTTT
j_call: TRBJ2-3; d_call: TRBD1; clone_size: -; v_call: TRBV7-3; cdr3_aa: CASSFGTGTQGTQYF; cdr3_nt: TGTGCCAGCAGCTTCGGGACAGGGACGCAGGGTACGCAGTATTTT
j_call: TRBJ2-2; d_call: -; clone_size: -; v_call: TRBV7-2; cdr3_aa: CASSLVSGVGTGELFF; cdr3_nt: TGTGCCAGCAGCTTAGTTTCCGGTGTGGGCACCGGGGAGCTGTTTTTT
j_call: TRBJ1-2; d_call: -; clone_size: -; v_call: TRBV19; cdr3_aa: CASSRTPAALVYGYTF; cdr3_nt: TGTGCCAGTAGTCGGACTCCCGCCGCCTTGGTTTATGGCTACACCTTC
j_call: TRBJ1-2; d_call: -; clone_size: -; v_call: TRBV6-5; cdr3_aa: CASRFPLGEGRGYTF; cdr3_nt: TGTGCCAGCAGATTTCCTTTGGGGGAGGGGAGGGGCTACACCTTC
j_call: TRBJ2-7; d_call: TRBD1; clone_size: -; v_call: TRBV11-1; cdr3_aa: CASSRDRGRYEQYF; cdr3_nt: TGTGCCAGCAGCCGGGACAGGGGAAGGTACGAGCAGTACTTC
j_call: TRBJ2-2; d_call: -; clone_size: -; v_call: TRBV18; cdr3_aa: CASSPSVNTGELFF; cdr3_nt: TGTGCCAGCTCACCATCCGTGAACACCGGGGAGCTGTTTTTT
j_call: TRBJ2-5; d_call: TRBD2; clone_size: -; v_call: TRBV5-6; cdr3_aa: CASSSVHLAGGETQYF; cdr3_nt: TGTGCCAGCAGCTCCGTGCACTTAGCGGGAGGAGAGACCCAGTACTTC
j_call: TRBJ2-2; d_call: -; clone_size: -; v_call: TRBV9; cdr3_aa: CASSVGVATVTGELFF; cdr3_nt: TGTGCCAGCAGCGTAGGGGTAGCGACGGTCACCGGGGAGCTGTTTTTT
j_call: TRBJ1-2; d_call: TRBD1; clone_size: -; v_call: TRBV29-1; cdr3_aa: CSAAGQGSYGYTF; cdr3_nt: TGCAGCGCCGCGGGACAGGGGAGCTATGGCTACACCTTC
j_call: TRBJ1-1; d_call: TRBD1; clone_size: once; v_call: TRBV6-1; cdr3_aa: CASSEAGRGWTEAFF; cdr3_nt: TGTGCCAGCAGTGAAGCAGGCAGGGGGTGGACTGAAGCTTTCTTT
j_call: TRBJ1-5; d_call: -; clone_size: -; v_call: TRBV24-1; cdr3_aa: CATSDGPGQPQHF; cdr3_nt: TGTGCCACCAGTGATGGGCCGGGACAGCCCCAGCATTTT
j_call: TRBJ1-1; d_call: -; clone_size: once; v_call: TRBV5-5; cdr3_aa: CASSLGMNTEAFF; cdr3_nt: TGTGCCAGCAGCTTGGGCATGAACACTGAAGCTTTCTTT
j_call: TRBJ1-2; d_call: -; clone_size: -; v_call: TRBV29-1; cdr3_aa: CSVAGAFSGAYGYTF; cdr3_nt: TGCAGCGTCGCGGGGGCCTTCTCCGGGGCCTATGGCTACACCTTC
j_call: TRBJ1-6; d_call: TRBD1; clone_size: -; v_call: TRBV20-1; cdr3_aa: CSASLGQGARAALHF; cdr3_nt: TGCAGTGCTAGTTTAGGACAGGGGGCGAGGGCGGCCCTCCACTTT
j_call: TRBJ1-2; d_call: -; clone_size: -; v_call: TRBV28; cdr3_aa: CASSLKPEGYTF; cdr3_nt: TGTGCCAGCAGTTTAAAACCCGAGGGCTACACCTTC
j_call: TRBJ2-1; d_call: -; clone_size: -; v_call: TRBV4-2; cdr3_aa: CASSQVSGPVNEQFF; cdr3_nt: TGTGCCAGCAGCCAAGTGAGTGGCCCAGTAAATGAGCAGTTCTTC
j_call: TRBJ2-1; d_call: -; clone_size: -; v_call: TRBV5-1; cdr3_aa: CASSWGAGARSSYNEQFF; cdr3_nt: TGCGCCAGCAGTTGGGGCGCCGGGGCCCGGAGCTCCTACAATGAGCAGTTCTTC
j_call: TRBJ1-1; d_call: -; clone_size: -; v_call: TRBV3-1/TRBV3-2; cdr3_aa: CASSQGAVTEAFF; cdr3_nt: TGTGCCAGCAGCCAAGGGGCAGTTACTGAAGCTTTCTTT
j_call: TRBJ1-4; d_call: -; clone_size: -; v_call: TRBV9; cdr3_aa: CASSVAPLTGSATNEKLFF; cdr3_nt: TGTGCCAGCAGCGTAGCACCACTAACAGGGAGTGCAACTAATGAAAAACTGTTTTTT
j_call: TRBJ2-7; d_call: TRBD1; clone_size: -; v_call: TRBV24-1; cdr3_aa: CAPAGTDRGCYEQYF; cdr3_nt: TGTGCCCCCGCCGGAACGGACAGGGGGTGCTACGAGCAGTACTTC
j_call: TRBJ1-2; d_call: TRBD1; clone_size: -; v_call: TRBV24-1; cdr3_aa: CATSDFRTGGYGYTF; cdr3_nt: TGTGCCACCAGTGATTTCCGGACAGGGGGCTATGGCTACACCTTC
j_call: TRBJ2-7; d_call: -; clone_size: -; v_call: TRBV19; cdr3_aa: CASSTDVAYEQYF; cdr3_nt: TGTGCCAGTAGTACCGACGTTGCCTACGAGCAGTACTTC
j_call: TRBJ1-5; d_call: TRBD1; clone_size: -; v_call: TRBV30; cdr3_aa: CAWSERTGTANQPQHF; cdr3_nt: TGTGCCTGGAGTGAAAGGACAGGTACTGCCAATCAGCCCCAGCATTTT